This T cell receptor (beta chain) was profiled in a study of cytomegalovirus exposure and HLA in healthy donors. The germline V and J ends were trimmed by 3 bases and 6 bases, with 18 bases remaining between them. This CDR3 spans 15 amino acids. The germline CDR1 and CDR2 sequences are SGHVS and FQNEAQ. PCR amplification relied on 60 Vbeta primers (plus 13 Jbeta primers). Authors' methods: Per a later analysis, the number of unique TCR beta chains was roughly 83 million, of which around 10 million were shared. The table came from immunoSEQ multiplex PCR; TCRdb's copy has only in-frame clones and leaves some out. Clonal size and the V and J genes are those of that table, whereas D and trimming came from the DNA. The sample has some 110,000 clones, over 75% seen once. This clone came up once. Its antigen is as yet unknown. Notes on the study in general: Judged likely to be a sequencing artifact was a cluster of highly shared sequence variants. Exclusion applied to some V segments, including TRBV6-2 and TRBV6-3, as they were indistinguishable. HLA-A and HLA-B allele assignments for most subjects were reportedly predicted accurately using TCR beta sequences.

This receptor was taken from a man between 60 and 75 years old in good health and CMV-seropositive. Sequencing was done on a sample of PBMCs. The V gene is TRBV7-8, the J gene TRBJ2-7; a weak D match, TRBD1 (6 bases). CDR3 sequence (DNA): TGTGCCAGCAGCTTCTCGGTCCAGGGGCCTCGCGAGCAGTACTTC. Translation gives CASSFSVQGPREQYF. Looking up the rest from reference TRBV7-8 and TRBJ2-7 gives the full variable domain: GAGVSQSPRYKVAKRGQDVALRCDPISGHVSLFWYQQALGQGPEFLTYFQNEAQLDKSGLPSDRFFAERPEGSVSTLKIQRTQQEDSAVYLCASSFSVQGPREQYFGPGTRLTVT.